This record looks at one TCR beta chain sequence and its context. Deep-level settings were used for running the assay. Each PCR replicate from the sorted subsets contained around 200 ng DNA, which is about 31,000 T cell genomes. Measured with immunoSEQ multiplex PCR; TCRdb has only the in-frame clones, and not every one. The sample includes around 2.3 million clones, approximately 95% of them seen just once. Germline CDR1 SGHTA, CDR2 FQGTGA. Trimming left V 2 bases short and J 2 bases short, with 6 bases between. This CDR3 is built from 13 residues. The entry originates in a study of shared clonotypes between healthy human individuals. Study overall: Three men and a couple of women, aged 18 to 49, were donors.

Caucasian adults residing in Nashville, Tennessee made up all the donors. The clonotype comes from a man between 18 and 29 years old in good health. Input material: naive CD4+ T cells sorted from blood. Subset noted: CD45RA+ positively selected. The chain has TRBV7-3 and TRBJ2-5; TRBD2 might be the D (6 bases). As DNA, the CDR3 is TGTGCCAGCAGCTTAGGGACTCAAGAGACCCAGTACTTC. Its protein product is CASSLGTQETQYF.